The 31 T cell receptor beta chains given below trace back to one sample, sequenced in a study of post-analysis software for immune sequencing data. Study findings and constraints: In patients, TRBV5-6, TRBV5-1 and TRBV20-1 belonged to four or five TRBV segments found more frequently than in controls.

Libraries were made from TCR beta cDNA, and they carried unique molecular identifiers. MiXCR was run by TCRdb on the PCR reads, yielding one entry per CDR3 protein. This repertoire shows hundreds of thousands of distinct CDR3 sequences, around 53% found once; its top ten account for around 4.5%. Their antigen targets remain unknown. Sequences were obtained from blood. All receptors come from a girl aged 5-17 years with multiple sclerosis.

CDR3 in DNA: TGCGCCAGCAGCTTGATGACGGAGGGTGAAGCTTTCTTT. It encodes CASSLMTEGEAFF. This chain connects TRBV5-1 to TRBJ1-1; D not certain. This CDR3 has 13 residues. Germline assignment: CDR1 SGHRS and CDR2 YFSETQ. The V gene lost 1 base and the J gene lost 7 bases, with 11 bases spanning the gap.

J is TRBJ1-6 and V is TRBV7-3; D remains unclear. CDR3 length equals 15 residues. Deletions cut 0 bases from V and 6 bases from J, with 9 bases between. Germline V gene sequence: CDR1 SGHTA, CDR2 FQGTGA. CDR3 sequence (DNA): TGTGCCAGCAGCTTAACCGGGTTCGGTAATTCACCCCTCCACTTT. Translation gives CASSLTGFGNSPLHF.

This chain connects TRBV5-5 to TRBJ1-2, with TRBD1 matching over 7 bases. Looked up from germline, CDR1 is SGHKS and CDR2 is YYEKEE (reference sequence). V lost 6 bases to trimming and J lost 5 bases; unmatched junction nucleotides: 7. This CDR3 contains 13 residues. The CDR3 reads CASNTGDPYGYTF. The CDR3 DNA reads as TGTGCCAGCAACACAGGGGACCCATATGGCTACACCTTC.

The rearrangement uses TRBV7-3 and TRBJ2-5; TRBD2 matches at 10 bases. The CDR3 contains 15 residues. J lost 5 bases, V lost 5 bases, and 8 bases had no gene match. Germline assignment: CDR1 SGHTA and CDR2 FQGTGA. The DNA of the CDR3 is TGTGCCAGCAGCCCGGGACTAGCGAGGGGGGAGACCCAGTACTTC. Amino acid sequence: CASSPGLARGETQYF.

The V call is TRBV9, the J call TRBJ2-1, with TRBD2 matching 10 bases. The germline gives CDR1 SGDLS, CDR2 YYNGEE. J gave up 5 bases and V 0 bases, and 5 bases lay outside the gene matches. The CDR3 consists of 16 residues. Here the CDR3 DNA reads TGTGCCAGCAGCGTAGCTACGAGCGGGAGGGACAATGAGCAGTTCTTC. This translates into CASSVATSGRDNEQFF.

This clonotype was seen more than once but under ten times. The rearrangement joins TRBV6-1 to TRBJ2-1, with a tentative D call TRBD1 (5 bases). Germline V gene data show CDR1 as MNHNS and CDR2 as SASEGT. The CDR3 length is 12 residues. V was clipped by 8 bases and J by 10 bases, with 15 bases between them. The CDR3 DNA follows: TGTGCCAGCCAGGGCGGAGTCAGGGAGCAGTTCTTC. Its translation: CASQGGVREQFF.

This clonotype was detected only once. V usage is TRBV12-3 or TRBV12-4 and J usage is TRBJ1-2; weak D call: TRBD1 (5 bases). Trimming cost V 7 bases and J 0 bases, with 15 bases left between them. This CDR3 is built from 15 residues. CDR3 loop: CASIFPGRTNYGYTF. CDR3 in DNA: TGTGCCAGCATTTTCCCGGGACGGACTAACTATGGCTACACCTTC.

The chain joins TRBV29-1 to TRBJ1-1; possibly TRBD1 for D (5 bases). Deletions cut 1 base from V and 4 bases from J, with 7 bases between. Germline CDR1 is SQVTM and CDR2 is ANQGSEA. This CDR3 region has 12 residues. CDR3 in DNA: TGCAGCGTTGAAGGGGACCCCACTGAAGCTTTCTTT. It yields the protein CSVEGDPTEAFF.

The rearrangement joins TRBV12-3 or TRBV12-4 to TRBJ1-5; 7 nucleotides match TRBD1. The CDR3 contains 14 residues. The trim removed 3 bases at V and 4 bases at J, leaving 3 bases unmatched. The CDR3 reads CASSLGQQNQPQHF. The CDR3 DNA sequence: TGTGCCAGCAGTTTGGGACAGCAAAATCAGCCCCAGCATTTT.

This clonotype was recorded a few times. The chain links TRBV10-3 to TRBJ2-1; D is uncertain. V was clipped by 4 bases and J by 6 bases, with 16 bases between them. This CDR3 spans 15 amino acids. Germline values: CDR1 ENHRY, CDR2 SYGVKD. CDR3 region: CAISGARARSNEQFF. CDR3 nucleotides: TGTGCCATCAGTGGCGCCCGCGCTCGGTCCAATGAGCAGTTCTTC.

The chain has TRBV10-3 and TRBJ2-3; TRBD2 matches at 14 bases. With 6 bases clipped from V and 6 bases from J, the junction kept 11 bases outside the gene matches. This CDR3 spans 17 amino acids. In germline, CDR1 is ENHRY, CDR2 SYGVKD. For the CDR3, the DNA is TGTGCCATCAGCAAACCCGGACTAGCGGGGGGATCCGATACGCAGTATTTT. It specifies CAISKPGLAGGSDTQYF.

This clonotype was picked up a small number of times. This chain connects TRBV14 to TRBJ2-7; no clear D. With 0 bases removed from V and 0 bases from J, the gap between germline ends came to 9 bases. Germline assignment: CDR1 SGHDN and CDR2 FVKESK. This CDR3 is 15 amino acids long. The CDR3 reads CASSQDPAISYEQYF. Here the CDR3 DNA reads TGTGCCAGCAGCCAAGACCCGGCTATCTCCTACGAGCAGTACTTC.

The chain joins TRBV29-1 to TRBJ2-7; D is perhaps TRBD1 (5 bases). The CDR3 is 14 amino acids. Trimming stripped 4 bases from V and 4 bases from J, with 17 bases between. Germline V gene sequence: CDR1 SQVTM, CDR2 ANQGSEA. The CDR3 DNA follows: TGCAGCGTTGGAGAAGGGGTTACGCGGTACGAGCAGTACTTC. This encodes CSVGEGVTRYEQYF.

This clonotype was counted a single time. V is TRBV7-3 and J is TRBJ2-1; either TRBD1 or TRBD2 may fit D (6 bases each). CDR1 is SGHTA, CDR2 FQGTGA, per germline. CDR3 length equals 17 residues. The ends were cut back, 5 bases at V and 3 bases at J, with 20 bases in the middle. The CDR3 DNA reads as TGTGCCAGCAGCAGGGGGGTAGCGCGAGGGAACTACAATGAGCAGTTCTTC. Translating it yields CASSRGVARGNYNEQFF. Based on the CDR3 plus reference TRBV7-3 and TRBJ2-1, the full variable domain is GAGVSQTPSNKVTEKGKYVELRCDPISGHTALYWYRQSLGQGPEFLIYFQGTGAADDSGLPNDRFFAVRPEGSVSTLKIQRTERGDSAVYLCASSRGVARGNYNEQFFGPGTRLTVL.

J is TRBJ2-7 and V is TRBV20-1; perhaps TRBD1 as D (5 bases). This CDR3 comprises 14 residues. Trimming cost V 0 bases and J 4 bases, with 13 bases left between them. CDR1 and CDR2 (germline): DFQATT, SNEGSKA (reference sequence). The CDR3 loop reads CSARDAGFPYEQYF. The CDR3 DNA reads TGCAGTGCTAGAGATGCAGGGTTTCCATACGAGCAGTACTTC.

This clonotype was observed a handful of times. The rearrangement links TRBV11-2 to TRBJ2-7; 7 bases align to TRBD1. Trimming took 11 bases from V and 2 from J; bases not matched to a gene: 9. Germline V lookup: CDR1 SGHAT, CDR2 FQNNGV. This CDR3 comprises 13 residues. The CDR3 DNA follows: TGTGCCTCCGGCCTAACAGGGGCCTACGAGCAGTACTTC. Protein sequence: CASGLTGAYEQYF.

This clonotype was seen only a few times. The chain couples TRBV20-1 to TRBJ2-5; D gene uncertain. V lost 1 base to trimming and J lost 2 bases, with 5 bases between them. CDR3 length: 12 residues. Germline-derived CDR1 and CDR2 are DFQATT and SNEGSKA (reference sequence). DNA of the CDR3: TGCAGTGCTAGAGTGACGCAAGAGACCCAGTACTTC. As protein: CSARVTQETQYF.

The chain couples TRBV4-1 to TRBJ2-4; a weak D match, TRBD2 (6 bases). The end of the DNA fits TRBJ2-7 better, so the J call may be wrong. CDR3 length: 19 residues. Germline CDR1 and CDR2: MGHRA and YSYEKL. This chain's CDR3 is CASSQEPSTGGTDSYEQYF. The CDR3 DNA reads TGCGCCAGCAGCCAAGAACCCTCCACCGGAGGGACGGATTCCTACGAGCAGTACTTC.

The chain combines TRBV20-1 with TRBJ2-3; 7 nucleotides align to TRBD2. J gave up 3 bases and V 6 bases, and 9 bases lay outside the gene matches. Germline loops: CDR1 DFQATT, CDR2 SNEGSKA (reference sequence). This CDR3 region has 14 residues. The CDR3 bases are TGCAGTGCCGGCGGGGGATTGGTTACAGATACGCAGTATTTT. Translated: CSAGGGLVTDTQYF.

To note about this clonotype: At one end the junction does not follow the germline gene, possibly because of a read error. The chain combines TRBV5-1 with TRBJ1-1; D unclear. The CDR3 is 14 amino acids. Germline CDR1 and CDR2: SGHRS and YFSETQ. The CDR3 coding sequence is TGCGCCAGCAGCTTAAGAGGTGGGAACGCTGAAGCTTTCTTT. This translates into CASSLRGGNAEAFF.

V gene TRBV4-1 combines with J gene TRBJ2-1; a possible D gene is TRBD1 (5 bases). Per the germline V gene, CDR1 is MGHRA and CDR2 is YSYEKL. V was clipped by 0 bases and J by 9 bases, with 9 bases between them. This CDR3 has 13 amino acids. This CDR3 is CASSQEVRAEQFF. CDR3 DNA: TGCGCCAGCAGCCAAGAAGTCAGGGCTGAGCAGTTCTTC.

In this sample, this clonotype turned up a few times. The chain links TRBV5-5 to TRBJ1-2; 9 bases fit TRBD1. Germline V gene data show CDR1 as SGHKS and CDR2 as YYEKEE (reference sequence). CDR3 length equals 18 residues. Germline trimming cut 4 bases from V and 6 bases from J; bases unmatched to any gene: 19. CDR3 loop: CASSPEYRRDRAKNGYTF. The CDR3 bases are TGTGCCAGCAGCCCAGAGTATAGGCGGGACAGGGCGAAAAATGGCTACACCTTC.

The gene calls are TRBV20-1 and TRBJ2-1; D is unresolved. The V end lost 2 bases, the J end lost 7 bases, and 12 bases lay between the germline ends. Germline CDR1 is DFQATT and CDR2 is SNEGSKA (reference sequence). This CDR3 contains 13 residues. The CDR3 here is CSARFALRNEQFF. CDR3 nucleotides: TGCAGTGCTAGATTCGCCCTGCGGAATGAGCAGTTCTTC.

Here the CDR3 reads CASSSAGTGRNEQYF. CDR3 bases: TGCGCCAGCAGCTCAGCCGGGACAGGGAGGAACGAGCAGTACTTC. V gene TRBV5-1 combines with J gene TRBJ2-7; TRBD1 aligns across 9 bases. The CDR3 totals 15 residues. V trimming: 3 bases; J trimming: 5 bases; junction bases outside the gene matches: 9. Germline CDR1 SGHRS, CDR2 YFSETQ.

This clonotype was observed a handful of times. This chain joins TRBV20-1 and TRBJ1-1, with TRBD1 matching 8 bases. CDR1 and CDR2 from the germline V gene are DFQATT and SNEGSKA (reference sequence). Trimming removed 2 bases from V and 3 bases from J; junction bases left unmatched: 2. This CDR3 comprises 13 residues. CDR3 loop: CSARHRGDTEAFF. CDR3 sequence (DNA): TGCAGTGCTAGACACAGGGGGGACACTGAAGCTTTCTTT.

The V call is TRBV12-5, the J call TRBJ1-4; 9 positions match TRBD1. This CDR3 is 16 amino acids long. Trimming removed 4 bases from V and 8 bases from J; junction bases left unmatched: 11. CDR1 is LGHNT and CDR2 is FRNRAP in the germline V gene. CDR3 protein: CASGWGNRGPQEKLFF. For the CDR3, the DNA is TGTGCTAGTGGTTGGGGGAACAGGGGGCCTCAGGAAAAACTGTTTTTT. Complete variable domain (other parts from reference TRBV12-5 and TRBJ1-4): DARVTQTPRHKVTEMGQEVTMRCQPILGHNTVFWYRQTMMQGLELLAYFRNRAPLDDSGMPKDRFSAEMPDATLATLKIQPSEPRDSAVYFCASGWGNRGPQEKLFFGSGTQLSVL.

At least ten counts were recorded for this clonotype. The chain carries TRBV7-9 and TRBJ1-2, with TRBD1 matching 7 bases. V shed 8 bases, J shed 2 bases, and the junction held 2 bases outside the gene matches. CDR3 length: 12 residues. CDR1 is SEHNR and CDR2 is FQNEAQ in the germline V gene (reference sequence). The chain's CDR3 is CASLQGNYGYTF. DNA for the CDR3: TGTGCCAGCCTACAGGGGAACTATGGCTACACCTTC.

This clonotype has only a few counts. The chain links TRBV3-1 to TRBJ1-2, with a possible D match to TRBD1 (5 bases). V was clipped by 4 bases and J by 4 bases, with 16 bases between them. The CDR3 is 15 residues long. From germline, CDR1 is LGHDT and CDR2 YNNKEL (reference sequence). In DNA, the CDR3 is TGTGCCAGCAGCCGTGGGACGGCCAGAACCTATGGCTACACCTTC. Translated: CASSRGTARTYGYTF.

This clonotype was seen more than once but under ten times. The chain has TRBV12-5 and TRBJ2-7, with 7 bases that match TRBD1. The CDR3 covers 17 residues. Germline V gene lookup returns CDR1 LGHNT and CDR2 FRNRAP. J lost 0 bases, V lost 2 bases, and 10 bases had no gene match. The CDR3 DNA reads TGTGCTAGTGGTTTGTACCCTCAGGGGGAGAGCTCCTACGAGCAGTACTTC. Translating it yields CASGLYPQGESSYEQYF.

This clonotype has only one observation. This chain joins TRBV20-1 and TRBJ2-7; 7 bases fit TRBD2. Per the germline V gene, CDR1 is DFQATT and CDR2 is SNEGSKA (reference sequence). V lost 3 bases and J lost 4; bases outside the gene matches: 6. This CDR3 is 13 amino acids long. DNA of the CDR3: TGCAGTGCTAGGTCTAGCGGTTATTACGAGCAGTACTTC. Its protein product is CSARSSGYYEQYF.

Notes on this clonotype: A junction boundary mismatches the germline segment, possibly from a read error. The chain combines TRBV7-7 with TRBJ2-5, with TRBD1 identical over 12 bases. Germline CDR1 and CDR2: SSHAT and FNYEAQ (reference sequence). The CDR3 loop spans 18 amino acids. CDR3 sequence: CASSLPVSGTGGLETQYF. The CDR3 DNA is TGTGCTAGCAGCTTACCGGTCTCCGGGACAGGGGGCTTAGAGACCCAGTACTTC.